This T cell receptor (beta chain) was documented in a study of CD8+ T cells in alopecia areata. The study team obtained lesional scalp punch biopsies and peripheral blood from alopecia areata patients. Sequencing relied on a cDNA template that was reverse transcribed from extracted RNA. Clones were read by immunoSEQ multiplex PCR, and TCRdb kept only the in-frame ones, dropping some. The data show 200,000 to 250,000 clones, roughly 57% seen once. V gave up 3 bases and J gave up 5 bases, with 14 bases separating them. The CDR3 totals 15 residues. Per germline, CDR1 MNHNS and CDR2 SASEGT. Specimen: CD4+ T cells sorted from blood, collected at week 0. The clonotype was recovered from a human donor with alopecia areata. V is TRBV6-1 and J is TRBJ2-1; D may be TRBD1 (6 bases). CDR3 DNA: TGTGCCAGCAGTGATTCGTCCACAGGGCACAATGAGCAGTTCTTC. It yields the protein CASSDSSTGHNEQFF.